This T cell receptor (beta chain) came from a study of cytomegalovirus exposure and HLA in healthy donors. Data came from immunoSEQ multiplex PCR; TCRdb stores just in-frame clones and leaves some out. The table records 100,000 to 150,000 clones, around 96% of them present only once. Germline values: CDR1 KGHSH, CDR2 LQKENI. With V trimmed by 5 bases and J by 4 bases, 8 bases remained unmatched. This CDR3 has 15 residues. The chain combines TRBV18 with TRBJ2-1, with 7 positions matching TRBD2. Material for sequencing was PBMCs. This TCR derives from a young man in good health and CMV-seronegative. The CDR3 DNA follows: TGTGCCAGCTCAAGACTAGCCGGATCATACAATGAGCAGTTCTTC. As protein: CASSRLAGSYNEQFF.